These 24 T cell receptor beta chains were all obtained from the same sample, sequenced in a study of blood T cell repertoires in COVID-19. Produced via immunoSEQ multiplex PCR; TCRdb's table is partial and in-frame only. The data show approximately 240,000 clones, just over 90% seen once. The sample taken for sequencing was PBMCs or T cells enriched from blood (not recorded which). The origin of the receptors is a woman between 18 and 30 years old who had recovered from COVID-19.

This chain connects TRBV6-2 or TRBV6-3 to TRBJ1-5; 8 nucleotides agree with TRBD1. The germline CDR1 and CDR2 sequences are MNHEY and SVGEGT. V lost 5 bases, J lost 7 bases, and 7 bases stayed unmatched. The CDR3 has 14 residues. As DNA, the CDR3 is TGTGCCAGCAGTGGACAGGGAGGTGTACAGCCCCAGCATTTT. Encoded protein: CASSGQGGVQPQHF.

J is TRBJ1-4 and V is TRBV5-1, with 7 nucleotides matching TRBD1. Germline values: CDR1 SGHRS, CDR2 YFSETQ. V lost 2 bases to trimming and J lost 5 bases; unmatched junction nucleotides: 3. This CDR3 contains 14 residues. The CDR3 protein is CASSFPGQNEKLFF. CDR3 in DNA: TGCGCCAGCAGCTTCCCGGGACAGAATGAAAAACTGTTTTTT.

A few counts support this clone. The rearrangement joins TRBV24-1 to TRBJ1-2, with 7 bases identical to TRBD1. Per the germline V gene, CDR1 is KGHDR and CDR2 is SFDVKD. CDR3 length: 14 amino acids. V trimming: 3 bases; J trimming: 4 bases; junction bases outside the gene matches: 4. CDR3 bases: TGTGCCACCAGTGATCATGGACAGGTCTATGGCTACACCTTC. Protein sequence: CATSDHGQVYGYTF.

J is TRBJ2-7 and V is TRBV11-2, with TRBD1 as a possible D gene (6 bases). Germline V CDR1 and CDR2: SGHAT, FQNNGV. This CDR3 is built from 15 residues. V was shortened by 5 bases and J by 5 bases, with 19 bases between the two germline ends. CDR3 coding DNA: TGTGCCAGCAGCCGAAGGAACAGGGAGACCAACGAGCAGTACTTC. Translation: CASSRRNRETNEQYF.

This chain links TRBV19 with TRBJ2-3; 8 bases fit TRBD2. The CDR3 runs 13 residues. Germline V gives CDR1 LNHDA, CDR2 SQIVND (reference sequence). V gave up 5 bases and J gave up 5 bases; unmatched junction bases: 3. The CDR3 DNA is TGTGCCAGTAGTGCGCGGGAGGAAGATACGCAGTATTTT. Its protein is CASSAREEDTQYF.

V and J are TRBV9 and TRBJ1-1; no reliable D call. The CDR3 has 15 residues. V dropped 4 bases and J dropped 4 bases, with 17 bases sitting between them. Germline CDR1 and CDR2: SGDLS and YYNGEE. CDR3 bases: TGTGCCAGCAGCCCAATAAGCACTTACCCCACTGAAGCTTTCTTT. Amino acids: CASSPISTYPTEAFF.

The chain uses TRBV18 and TRBJ1-1; no definite D call. This CDR3 contains 15 residues. Between the trimmed V and J ends, which lost 0 bases and 5 bases, there was a span of 13 bases. Germline loops: CDR1 KGHSH, CDR2 LQKENI. Written as DNA, the CDR3 is TGTGCCAGCTCACCACCGTTACGGAGAGGAACTGAAGCTTTCTTT. It translates to CASSPPLRRGTEAFF.

V usage is TRBV7-9 and J usage is TRBJ1-1; D gene uncertain. The ends were cut back, 8 bases at V and 8 bases at J, with 18 bases in the middle. There are 13 residues in the CDR3. Germline CDR1 SEHNR, CDR2 FQNEAQ (reference sequence). CDR3 coding DNA: TGTGCCAGCCTGTCACTCCCGGGGATGGAAGCTTTCTTT. Protein: CASLSLPGMEAFF.

J is TRBJ2-3 and V is TRBV9; 7 bases agree with TRBD1. This CDR3 is built from 14 residues. Germline assignment: CDR1 SGDLS and CDR2 YYNGEE. J gave up 2 bases and V 3 bases, and 3 bases lay outside the gene matches. DNA for the CDR3: TGTGCCAGCAGCGGGGACAGTCTCACAGATACGCAGTATTTT. The encoded protein is CASSGDSLTDTQYF.

The chain combines TRBV19 with TRBJ1-1; D not certain. CDR1 LNHDA and CDR2 SQIVND come from the germline V gene (reference sequence). Trimming removed 5 bases from V and 3 bases from J, with 13 bases in between. The CDR3 runs 14 residues. CDR3 coding DNA: TGTGCCAGTAGTTCGCCCACAGCATACACTGAAGCTTTCTTT. Translated: CASSSPTAYTEAFF.

V is TRBV2 and J is TRBJ2-3; TRBD2 agrees at 7 bases. With V trimmed by 6 bases and J by 0 bases, 6 bases remained unmatched. From germline, CDR1 is SNHLY and CDR2 FYNNEI. The CDR3 sequence is 15 residues long. CDR3 sequence: CASSGGTASTDTQYF. The DNA of the CDR3 is TGTGCCAGCAGCGGGGGGACGGCTAGCACAGATACGCAGTATTTT.

The chain uses TRBV19 and TRBJ1-5; D is ambiguous. Trimming stripped 4 bases from V and 5 bases from J, with 9 bases between. Germline V CDR1 and CDR2: LNHDA, SQIVND (reference sequence). The length of the CDR3 is 13 residues. The CDR3 nucleotides are TGTGCCAGTAGTACTGCACAATATCAGCCCCAGCATTTT. It codes for CASSTAQYQPQHF.

The genes are TRBV2 and TRBJ2-3; 9 bases match TRBD1. J gave up 2 bases and V 6 bases, and 6 bases lay outside the gene matches. The germline V gene encodes CDR1 SNHLY and CDR2 FYNNEI. This CDR3 has 15 residues. This CDR3 is CASRRGQGNTDTQYF. CDR3 coding DNA: TGTGCCAGCAGAAGGGGACAGGGCAACACAGATACGCAGTATTTT.

CDR3: CASAGDVNTEAFF. CDR3 coding DNA: TGTGCCAGTGCAGGGGACGTGAACACTGAAGCTTTCTTT. The V and J genes are TRBV6-5 and TRBJ1-1, with a weak D call TRBD1 (6 bases). There are 13 residues in the CDR3. Per germline, CDR1 MNHEY and CDR2 SVGAGI. The V end lost 9 bases, the J end lost 0 bases, and 11 bases lay between the germline ends.

The CDR3 bases are TGTGCCAGCAGCCAACAGAGCACAGATACGCAGTATTTT. Encoded protein: CASSQQSTDTQYF. The V and J genes are TRBV7-9 and TRBJ2-3; D gene ambiguous. Trimming cost V 5 bases and J 0 bases, with 6 bases left between them. Per germline, CDR1 SEHNR and CDR2 FQNEAQ (reference sequence). The CDR3 is 13 residues long.

V is TRBV2 and J is TRBJ2-3, with TRBD1 matching over 7 bases. From germline, CDR1 is SNHLY and CDR2 FYNNEI. This CDR3 comprises 15 residues. V lost 6 bases, J lost 3 bases, and 9 bases stayed unmatched. The CDR3 nucleotides read TGTGCCAGCAGAAACAGGGGTGTCGAGACAGATACGCAGTATTTT. Residues: CASRNRGVETDTQYF.

The V and J genes are TRBV7-8 and TRBJ1-5; TRBD1 matches 8 bases. This CDR3 is 19 amino acids long. In germline, CDR1 is SGHVS, CDR2 FQNEAQ. With 1 base clipped from V and 3 bases from J, the junction kept 14 bases outside the gene matches. CDR3 protein: CASSLELGQARFFNQPQHF. The DNA of the CDR3 is TGTGCCAGCAGCTTAGAATTGGGACAGGCCCGGTTTTTCAATCAGCCCCAGCATTTT.

The chain combines TRBV7-6 with TRBJ2-5; D not resolved. CDR3 size: 11 residues. Deletions cut 3 bases from V and 5 bases from J, with 4 bases between. Germline loops: CDR1 SGHVS, CDR2 FNYEAQ. CDR3 in DNA: TGTGCCAGCAGCTTCCGGGAGACCCAGTACTTC. Amino acids: CASSFRETQYF.

This clone occurred once. Written as DNA, the CDR3 is TGTGCCAGCAGAATAGGTCCGGGACAGGGGGCCTACGAGCAGTACTTC. Protein sequence: CASRIGPGQGAYEQYF. The V call is TRBV7-8, the J call TRBJ2-7, with 11 bases that match TRBD1. Germline values: CDR1 SGHVS, CDR2 FQNEAQ. Trimming cost V 6 bases and J 2 bases; bases outside gene matches: 9. The CDR3 covers 16 residues.

J is TRBJ1-2 and V is TRBV6-5; TRBD1 matches 12 bases. Trimming cost V 11 bases and J 8 bases; bases outside gene matches: 9. Germline V gene sequence: CDR1 MNHEY, CDR2 SVGAGI. This CDR3 comprises 13 residues. CDR3 sequence reads: CASGQGAKGGYTF. CDR3 nucleotide sequence: TGTGCCTCGGGACAGGGGGCGAAGGGCGGCTACACCTTC.

This clone was counted between two and nine times. The chain joins TRBV19 to TRBJ1-2; 9 bases fit TRBD1. CDR3 length equals 13 residues. Germline lookup yields CDR1 LNHDA and CDR2 SQIVND (reference sequence). The J segment lost 7 bases and the V segment lost 3 bases, leaving 3 bases of the junction unmatched. This CDR3 reads CASSMTGGGGYTF. CDR3 DNA sequence: TGTGCCAGTAGTATGACAGGGGGAGGTGGCTACACCTTC.

The CDR3 nucleotides read TGTGCCATCAGTGAGTCGACTCGAACTAGCGGGGACGAGCAGTACTTC. Protein: CAISESTRTSGDEQYF. This chain joins TRBV10-3 and TRBJ2-7, with 10 bases lining up with TRBD2. The CDR3 is 16 amino acids. Germline V lookup: CDR1 ENHRY, CDR2 SYGVKD. V lost 0 bases to trimming and J lost 5 bases; unmatched junction nucleotides: 7.

This chain connects TRBV5-4 to TRBJ1-1; maybe TRBD1 (6 bases). V lost 4 bases to trimming and J lost 1 base, with 8 bases between them. CDR1 is SGHNT, CDR2 YYREEE, per germline (reference sequence). The CDR3 runs 13 residues. The CDR3 region is CASSLTGNTEAFF. In nucleotides, the CDR3 is TGTGCCAGCAGCCTGACAGGGAACACTGAAGCTTTCTTT.

This clone was found a few times. The CDR3: CASSQGRSSYEQYF. The DNA of the CDR3 is TGTGCCAGCAGCCAAGGGAGGAGCTCCTACGAGCAGTACTTC. The chain carries TRBV4-2 and TRBJ2-7; perhaps TRBD2 as D (5 bases). CDR1 is LGHNA, CDR2 YNFKEQ, per germline. The CDR3 covers 14 residues. V lost 1 base and J lost 0, with 7 bases in between.